Each of the 16 T cell receptor beta chains below was sequenced from the same sample in a study of CD8 T cells in ankylosing spondylitis. Points from the study as a whole: Within ankylosing spondylitis blood, a TCR beta motif made up of roughly eight highly homologous variants appeared to be characteristic.

Antigens for these TCRs are unknown. TCRdb processed the 5' RACE reads anew with MiXCR; each CDR3 protein has one entry. The sample records about 500,000 distinct CDR3 sequences, less than 6% being singletons. The sequenced material came from blood, either unsorted or a sorted T cell fraction (not recorded which). Source of these receptors: a male donor with ankylosing spondylitis.

The chain employs TRBV20-1 and TRBJ2-1; 7 nucleotides match TRBD1. J lost 2 bases, V lost 0 bases, and 7 bases had no gene match. This CDR3 comprises 16 residues. The germline gives CDR1 DFQATT, CDR2 SNEGSKA (reference sequence). The CDR3 DNA reads as TGCAGTGCTAGAGATCTCGGGGACAGTGCCTACAATGAGCAGTTCTTC. Translating gives CSARDLGDSAYNEQFF.

V and J are TRBV14 and TRBJ1-1; D unresolved. V was pared by 0 bases and J by 1 base, with 15 bases between. The germline CDR1 and CDR2 sequences are SGHDN and FVKESK. CDR3 size: 17 residues. CDR3 sequence: CASSQDPRPKENTEAFF. In DNA form, the CDR3 reads TGTGCCAGCAGCCAAGATCCCCGACCGAAAGAGAACACTGAAGCTTTCTTT. The full variable domain, its missing parts supplied by reference TRBV14 and TRBJ1-1, is EAGVTQFPSHSVIEKGQTVTLRCDPISGHDNLYWYRRVMGKEIKFLLHFVKESKQDESGMPNNRFLAERTGGTYSTLKVQPAELEDSGVYFCASSQDPRPKENTEAFFGQGTRLTVV.

The V call is TRBV6-1, the J call TRBJ2-7, with 8 bases fitting TRBD2. In germline, CDR1 is MNHNS, CDR2 SASEGT. The CDR3 sequence is 14 residues long. V lost 10 bases and J lost 2; bases outside the gene matches: 10. The CDR3 coding sequence is TGTGCCACCCTCCCGGGGGGGACGACCTACGAGCAGTACTTC. Residues: CATLPGGTTYEQYF.

This clonotype was observed at least ten times. V and J are TRBV10-3 and TRBJ1-5; no definite D call. V was shortened by 2 bases and J by 6 bases, with 17 bases between the two germline ends. CDR1 and CDR2 from the germline V gene are ENHRY and SYGVKD. The CDR3 runs 16 residues. As DNA, the CDR3 is TGTGCCATCAGTGAGGGTGTGAGCCGGTCGGGTCAGCCCCAGCATTTT. It is translated as CAISEGVSRSGQPQHF.

This clonotype was observed a single time. A clone one base away is much larger, so this may be a read error. The V gene is TRBV7-9, the J gene TRBJ2-2; D is unresolved. Trimming removed 2 bases at V and 4 bases at J, with 8 bases between. The CDR3 covers 14 residues. Germline V gene sequence: CDR1 SEHNR, CDR2 FQNEAQ (reference sequence). CDR3 nucleotides: TGTGCCAGCAGCTTAATTATGGGCACCGGGGAGCTGTTTTTT. It codes for CASSLIMGTGELFF.

The sample holds many counts of this clonotype. The chain uses TRBV20-1 and TRBJ1-5, with TRBD1 as a possible D gene (6 bases). V lost 8 bases and J lost 6, with 11 bases in between. This CDR3 has 11 residues. Germline V gene data show CDR1 as DFQATT and CDR2 as SNEGSKA (reference sequence). CDR3 DNA sequence: TGCAGTCGGGGGGGCCCTCAGCCCCAGCATTTT. Protein sequence: CSRGGPQPQHF.

This clonotype was detected ten times or more. The rearrangement uses TRBV20-1 and TRBJ2-7; D remains unclear. The length of the CDR3 is 15 residues. Germline assignment: CDR1 DFQATT and CDR2 SNEGSKA (reference sequence). Trimming left V 0 bases short and J 0 bases short, with 12 bases between. Written as DNA, the CDR3 is TGCAGTGCTAGAGATTACCGGACCGCCTCCTACGAGCAGTACTTC. Its protein is CSARDYRTASYEQYF.

There are many counts of this clonotype. The chain joins TRBV7-9 to TRBJ1-5; the match to TRBD1 covers 10 bases. The junction had 9 bases not matched to a gene; V was cut back by 5 bases and J by 5 bases. The CDR3 has 16 amino acids. CDR1 and CDR2 from the germline V gene are SEHNR and FQNEAQ (reference sequence). CDR3 nucleotide sequence: TGTGCCAGCAGCGGGGACAGGGGCCTAGGGGATCAGCCCCAGCATTTT. Its protein product is CASSGDRGLGDQPQHF.

This clonotype was observed a handful of times. The chain recombines TRBV3-1 with TRBJ2-1; the match to TRBD2 covers 8 bases. The V and J ends lost 3 bases and 5 bases, in that order; junction bases with no gene match: 3. Germline V gene lookup returns CDR1 LGHDT and CDR2 YNNKEL (reference sequence). The CDR3 sequence is 14 residues long. The CDR3 DNA follows: TGTGCCAGCAGCCACCTAGCGGGTCACAATGAGCAGTTCTTC. It is translated as CASSHLAGHNEQFF.

The V call is TRBV25-1, the J call TRBJ2-3, with TRBD2 identical over 10 bases. CDR1 and CDR2 (germline): MGHDK, SYGVNS. J gave up 3 bases and V 4 bases, and 4 bases lay outside the gene matches. This CDR3 has 15 residues. CDR3 sequence reads: CASSVSGGLTDTQYF. In DNA, the CDR3 is TGTGCCAGCAGTGTTAGCGGGGGGCTGACAGATACGCAGTATTTT.

This clonotype was counted many times. The gene calls are TRBV4-3 and TRBJ2-3; D is possibly TRBD1 or TRBD2 (5 bases each). CDR3 length: 17 residues. Germline lookup yields CDR1 LGHNA and CDR2 YSLEER. V lost 1 base and J 2 bases, leaving 16 bases between the germline ends. CDR3 protein: CASSQGNRDPNTDTQYF. DNA of the CDR3: TGCGCCAGCAGCCAAGGAAACCGGGACCCGAACACAGATACGCAGTATTTT.

This clonotype was counted many times. This chain joins TRBV12-3 or TRBV12-4 and TRBJ2-7; D possibly uses TRBD1 or TRBD2 (5 bases each). This CDR3 region has 15 residues. Between the trimmed V and J ends, which lost 6 bases and 1 base, there was a span of 16 bases. The CDR3 is CASSASSRESYEQYF. In DNA form, the CDR3 reads TGTGCCAGCAGCGCTAGTTCCAGGGAGTCCTACGAGCAGTACTTC.

The gene calls are TRBV6-1 and TRBJ1-1; D remains unclear. Between the trimmed V and J ends, which lost 5 bases and 2 bases, there was a span of 9 bases. The length of the CDR3 is 13 residues. Germline values: CDR1 MNHNS, CDR2 SASEGT. The CDR3 DNA sequence: TGTGCCAGCAGTATTAGTATAAACACTGAAGCTTTCTTT. Protein product: CASSISINTEAFF.

This clonotype was observed at least ten times. The gene calls are TRBV5-1 and TRBJ2-1; either TRBD1 or TRBD2 may supply D (5 bases each). Trimming shortened V by 4 bases and J by 0 bases, and 14 bases separated the two germline ends. Germline V gives CDR1 SGHRS, CDR2 YFSETQ. This CDR3 has 16 amino acids. This CDR3 reads CASSLVEGPSYNEQFF. In DNA, the CDR3 is TGCGCCAGCAGCCTGGTAGAGGGGCCCTCCTACAATGAGCAGTTCTTC.

This clonotype was detected many times. The chain has TRBV2 and TRBJ2-7; D is perhaps TRBD2 (5 bases). The ends were cut back, 5 bases at V and 3 bases at J, with 14 bases in the middle. From germline, CDR1 is SNHLY and CDR2 FYNNEI. The CDR3 is 14 residues long. The chain's CDR3 is CASSLGDSGYEQYF. CDR3 coding DNA: TGTGCCAGCAGTTTGGGAGATTCCGGCTACGAGCAGTACTTC.

This chain connects TRBV21-1 to TRBJ1-2. TRBV21-1 is a pseudogene locus. The CDR3 extends over 16 amino acids. CDR3: CASSNLSGRLNYGYTF. The CDR3 bases are TGTGCCAGCAGCAATCTGTCAGGGAGGCTTAACTATGGCTACACCTTC.